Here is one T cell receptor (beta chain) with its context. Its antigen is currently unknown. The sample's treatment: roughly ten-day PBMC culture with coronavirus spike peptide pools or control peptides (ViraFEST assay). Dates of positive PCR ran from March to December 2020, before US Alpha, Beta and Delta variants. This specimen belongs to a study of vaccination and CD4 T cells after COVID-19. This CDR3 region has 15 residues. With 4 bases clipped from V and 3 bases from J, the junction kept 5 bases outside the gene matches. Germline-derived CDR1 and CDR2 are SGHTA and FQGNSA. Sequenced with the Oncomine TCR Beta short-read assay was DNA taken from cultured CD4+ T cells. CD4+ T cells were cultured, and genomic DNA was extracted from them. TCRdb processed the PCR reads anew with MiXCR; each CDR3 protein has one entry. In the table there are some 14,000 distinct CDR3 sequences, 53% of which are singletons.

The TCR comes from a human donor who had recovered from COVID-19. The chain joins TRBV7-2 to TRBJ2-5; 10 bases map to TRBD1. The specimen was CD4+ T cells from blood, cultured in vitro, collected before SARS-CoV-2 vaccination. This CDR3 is CASSSPGQGKETQYF. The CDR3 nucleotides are TGTGCCAGCAGCTCACCGGGACAGGGGAAAGAGACCCAGTACTTC.